This entry lists 20 T cell receptor beta chains sequenced from one sample in a study of blood T cells in healthy people across ages. Through a sample-barcoded 5' primer and a J-beta primer mix, a second PCR was run for roughly 7 to 12 cycles. One entry per CDR3 protein results from TCRdb running MiXCR on the 5' RACE reads. Of around 1,600,000 distinct CDR3 sequences listed, approximately 42% are singletons. Sequencing used blood. The source is a woman aged 18-29 years in good health.

This clonotype came up a few times. The chain is built from TRBV6-2 or TRBV6-3 and TRBJ2-5; D possibly corresponds to TRBD2 (5 bases). The CDR3 covers 13 residues. The V gene's germline CDR1 is MNHEY and CDR2 SVGEGT. V was pared by 9 bases and J by 6 bases, with 17 bases between. CDR3 amino acids: CASSTRTSKTQYF. The CDR3 DNA follows: TGTGCCAGTTCCACTAGGACGTCTAAGACCCAGTACTTC.

The V gene is TRBV12-3 or TRBV12-4, the J gene TRBJ2-2, with D uncertain. The CDR3 covers 13 residues. With 5 bases removed from V and 6 bases from J, the gap between germline ends came to 10 bases. As DNA, the CDR3 is TGTGCCAGCAGTCATGGGGTGGCCGGGGAGCTGTTTTTT. Its protein product is CASSHGVAGELFF.

This sequence joins TRBV28 and TRBJ1-4; 12 bases line up with TRBD1. This CDR3 has 14 amino acids. The junction had 9 bases not matched to a gene; V was cut back by 11 bases and J by 8 bases. Per the germline V gene, CDR1 is MDHEN and CDR2 is SYDVKM. The CDR3 bases are TGTGCCTGGGGGACAGGGGGCGCGGGGGAAAAACTGTTTTTT. Protein product: CAWGTGGAGEKLFF.

V gene TRBV3-1 combines with J gene TRBJ2-1; no reliable D call. The DNA end is more similar to TRBJ2-7, so the J call may be wrong. This CDR3 region has 13 residues. Germline V gene data show CDR1 as LGHDT and CDR2 as YNNKEL (reference sequence). The CDR3 DNA reads TGTGCCAGCAGCCAGTACATTCACAATGAGCAGTACTTC. Its protein product is CASSQYIHNEQYF.

V gene TRBV10-3 combines with J gene TRBJ2-3, with 7 bases lining up with TRBD1. With V trimmed by 7 bases and J by 5 bases, 6 bases remained unmatched. This CDR3 has 13 amino acids. Germline V gene sequence: CDR1 ENHRY, CDR2 SYGVKD. CDR3 amino acids: CAITNTGEDTQYF. CDR3 in DNA: TGTGCCATCACCAATACAGGGGAAGATACGCAGTATTTT.

The genes are TRBV4-3 and TRBJ2-2; D tentatively reads TRBD1 or TRBD2 (6 bases each). Per the germline V gene, CDR1 is LGHNA and CDR2 is YSLEER. The V and J ends lost 0 bases and 5 bases respectively, with 10 bases between them. The CDR3 length is 15 residues. The CDR3 coding sequence is TGCGCCAGCAGCCAAGAAGAGGGGGGAACCGGGGAGCTGTTTTTT. Its translation: CASSQEEGGTGELFF.

J is TRBJ2-7 and V is TRBV7-8, with D unclear. The CDR3 totals 14 residues. The germline V gene has CDR1 SGHVS and CDR2 FQNEAQ. V dropped 1 base and J dropped 3 bases, with 10 bases sitting between them. The CDR3 loop is CASSLEGNRYEQYF. The DNA of the CDR3 is TGTGCCAGCAGCTTAGAGGGAAACCGCTACGAGCAGTACTTC.

A remark on this clonotype: It may be a read error: a sequence one base away is much more abundant. The chain carries TRBV28 and TRBJ2-7; D uncertain. The CDR3 is 12 residues long. Per germline, CDR1 MDHEN and CDR2 SYDVKM. CDR3 bases: TGTACCAGCAGTTTGGGTCAGCACGAGCAGTACTTC. Its translation: CTSSLGQHEQYF.

A note on this clonotype: Its ends do not fully match the called genes, so a read error is possible. The CDR3 DNA reads as TGTGCCAGCAGCTTAGAGTTGAACAGACCAACTAATGAAGAACTGTTTTTT. Translating gives CASSLELNRPTNEELFF. The chain recombines TRBV11-2 with TRBJ1-4; unclear D gene. Per the germline V gene, CDR1 is SGHAT and CDR2 is FQNNGV. CDR3 length equals 17 residues.

This clonotype was seen a few times. This sequence joins TRBV28 and TRBJ2-7, with D possibly TRBD2 on 6 matching bases. The CDR3 has 15 residues. Germline values: CDR1 MDHEN, CDR2 SYDVKM. The V end was cut by 3 bases, the J end by 2 bases, with 14 bases between. Here the CDR3 DNA reads TGTGCCAGCAGTTTCCGGGCTAGCGAGGCCTACGAGCAGTACTTC. This codes for CASSFRASEAYEQYF.

The chain has TRBV5-1 and TRBJ2-1; 10 bases line up with TRBD2. Trimming cost V 2 bases and J 8 bases; bases outside gene matches: 7. The CDR3 has 15 amino acids. CDR1 is SGHRS and CDR2 is YFSETQ in the germline V gene. The CDR3 DNA reads as TGCGCCAGCAGCTTAGACAGCGGGGGGGCCGATGAGCAGTTCTTC. Its translation: CASSLDSGGADEQFF.

This clonotype was found once. The genes are TRBV6-1 and TRBJ1-4, with D possibly TRBD1 on 6 matching bases. Between the trimmed V and J ends, which lost 6 bases and 12 bases, there was a span of 20 bases. CDR3 size: 14 residues. Germline CDR1 reads MNHNS; CDR2 reads SASEGT. The DNA of the CDR3 is TGTGCCAGCAGCAACATGGGCAGGGGAGGAGAACTGTTTTTT. Translated, it gives CASSNMGRGGELFF.

The rearrangement uses TRBV4-1 and TRBJ1-3; 11 positions agree with TRBD1. V shed 4 bases, J shed 0 bases, and the junction held 11 bases outside the gene matches. The CDR3 is 19 amino acids. Germline CDR1 is MGHRA and CDR2 is YSYEKL. CDR3 in amino acids: CASSRIPRDRGDSGNTIYF. CDR3 sequence (DNA): TGCGCCAGCAGCCGGATCCCCAGGGACAGGGGGGACTCTGGAAACACCATATATTTT.

The chain recombines TRBV12-3 or TRBV12-4 with TRBJ2-3; 11 bases agree with TRBD1. The CDR3 sequence is 15 residues long. With 7 bases clipped from V and 6 bases from J, the junction kept 9 bases outside the gene matches. The DNA of the CDR3 is TGTGCCAGCACTGCTTGGGACAGGGGGGTTGATACGCAGTATTTT. Translation: CASTAWDRGVDTQYF.

The rearrangement joins TRBV7-2 to TRBJ1-1; no firm D call. The CDR3 extends over 12 amino acids. The germline CDR1 and CDR2 sequences are SGHTA and FQGNSA. The V end was cut by 3 bases, the J end by 4 bases, with 6 bases between. As DNA, the CDR3 is TGTGCCAGCAGCTTGCTCATCACTGAAGCTTTCTTT. It codes for CASSLLITEAFF.

The chain combines TRBV20-1 with TRBJ1-4; D is undetermined. Trimming shortened V by 0 bases and J by 7 bases, and 3 bases separated the two germline ends. CDR3 length: 11 residues. Germline lookup yields CDR1 DFQATT and CDR2 SNEGSKA (reference sequence). DNA for the CDR3: TGCAGTGCTAGAGATTTTGAAAAACTGTTTTTT. Its translation: CSARDFEKLFF.

The CDR3 DNA reads TGTGCCAGCAGTCTAATACAGGGGGCGACTAACTATGGCTACACCTTC. This gives the protein CASSLIQGATNYGYTF. The chain links TRBV12-3 or TRBV12-4 to TRBJ1-2, with TRBD1 identical over 9 bases. The junction had 7 bases not matched to a gene; V was cut back by 5 bases and J by 0 bases. CDR3 length: 16 amino acids.

The chain combines TRBV6-6 with TRBJ2-5; no firm D call. Germline loops: CDR1 MNHNY, CDR2 SVGAGI (reference sequence). The CDR3 has 15 amino acids. V dropped 2 bases and J dropped 3 bases, with 13 bases sitting between them. The CDR3 DNA is TGTGCCAGCAGTTACGAGAGGATAGGGAAAGAGACCCAGTACTTC. The encoded protein is CASSYERIGKETQYF.

The count of this clonotype is one. A junction boundary mismatches the germline segment, possibly from a read error. This sequence joins TRBV6-5 and TRBJ2-3, with 7 bases identical to TRBD2. Germline V gives CDR1 MNHEY, CDR2 SVGAGI. CDR3 length: 13 residues. The CDR3 nucleotides read TGTGCCAGCAGTCGGGATGCGGGAGATACGCAGTATTTC. Its protein is CASSRDAGDTQYF.

This clonotype turned up a few times. The CDR3 DNA sequence: TGTGCCAGCACCTCTGGACTAGCGGGGAACACCGGGGAGCTGTTTTTT. Translated, it gives CASTSGLAGNTGELFF. This rearrangement joins TRBV7-2 to TRBJ2-2; 11 bases fit TRBD2. Germline V gene data show CDR1 as SGHTA and CDR2 as FQGNSA. The CDR3 totals 16 residues. Germline trimming cut 7 bases from V and 1 base from J; bases unmatched to any gene: 5. Full variable domain (remainder filled in from reference TRBV7-2 and TRBJ2-2): GAGVSQSPSNKVTEKGKDVELRCDPISGHTALYWYRQSLGQGLEFLIYFQGNSAPDKSGLPSDRFSAERTGGSVSTLTIQRTQQEDSAVYLCASTSGLAGNTGELFFGEGSRLTVL.